This T cell receptor (beta chain) was retrieved from a study of vaccination and CD4 T cells after COVID-19. Study observations and caveats: A median approximately 83% of convalescent patients' SARS-CoV-2-reactive clones emerged only after vaccination. From a median of roughly 21 to 38, SARS-CoV-2-reactive clonotypes increased, though not significantly. 304 of 307 vaccine-specific clones from convalescent patients were spike mono-reactive.

Once obtained from cultured CD4+ T cells, the DNA was sequenced using the Oncomine TCR Beta short-read assay. Using the QIAamp micro DNA kit, genomic DNA was extracted from the CD4+ T cells that had been cultured. From the PCR reads, TCRdb called clonotypes with MiXCR, one entry per CDR3 protein. The repertoire has 9,500 to 15,000 distinct CDR3 sequences, approximately 60% of them found once; the top ten carry 20% to 25%. The V gene's germline CDR1 is DFQATT and CDR2 SNEGSKA (reference sequence). Trimming took 3 bases from V and 4 from J, leaving 19 bases between them. This CDR3 region has 16 residues. This clonotype was detected only once. Its antigen remains unidentified. Treatment noted: roughly 10-day PBMC culture with coronavirus spike peptide pools or control peptides (ViraFEST assay).

The clonotype was recovered from a human donor who had recovered from COVID-19. Sequenced input: CD4+ T cells from blood, cultured in vitro. This chain links TRBV20-1 with TRBJ2-1, with D possibly being TRBD1 or TRBD2 (6 bases each). The CDR3 bases are TGCAGTGCTAGGTTGAGAGGGGGGACTTTATACAATGAGCAGTTCTTC. It encodes CSARLRGGTLYNEQFF.